This TCR beta chain was retrieved from a study of cytomegalovirus exposure and HLA in healthy donors. Study-wide points: Published work reported that the classifier diagnosed cytomegalovirus status with high specificity and sensitivity. Generally TCR sequences proved uncommon, though certain public TCRs appeared in numerous donors. Researchers catalogued 150 or so TCR beta chains as cytomegalovirus-associated.

Germline V gene data show CDR1 as SGHVS and CDR2 as FNYEAQ. The germline V and J ends were trimmed by 4 bases and 12 bases, with 15 bases remaining between them. CDR3 length: 12 amino acids. The donors were members of the validation cohort comprising about 130 subjects, separate from the roughly 700-subject first cohort. Generated by immunoSEQ multiplex PCR, the TCRdb table keeps only in-frame clones and is missing some. The sample consists of 150,000 or so clones, over 80% of them appearing once. As to this clone: The antigen is not known.

The sequenced sample consisted of PBMCs. This receptor was taken from a man in his thirties or forties in good health and CMV-seropositive. The chain employs TRBV7-6 and TRBJ1-1; a weak D match, TRBD1 (6 bases). The CDR3 is CASSYGRGETFF. CDR3 sequence (DNA): TGTGCCAGCAGCTACGGCAGGGGAGAGACTTTCTTT.